These T cell receptor beta chains were read from a single sample in a study of beta chain features in type 1 diabetes. Data came from immunoSEQ multiplex PCR; TCRdb stores just in-frame clones and leaves some out. Of 250,000 to 300,000 clones listed, under 8.5% are singletons. Material for sequencing was central memory CD4+ T cells from blood. The receptors stem from a woman aged 18-29 years in good health. Each CDR3 is given with its conserved first and last residue. Fields, in order: J gene, D gene, V gene, clone size, CDR3 protein, CDR3 DNA. The D gene is left open where the match is weak. Clone sizes are given selectively: once, few, many, or a class where the clone is expanded.

TRBJ1-1 | NA | TRBV6-5 | NA | CASLKQGSRTEAFF | TGTGCCAGCCTAAAACAGGGAAGTCGCACTGAAGCTTTCTTT
TRBJ2-1 | TRBD2 | TRBV30 | few | CAWSGSAGVGNEQFF | TGTGCCTGGAGTGGGAGTGCGGGAGTTGGCAATGAGCAGTTCTTC
TRBJ2-2 | NA | TRBV2 | few | CASRSRSTTRGTGELFF | TGTGCCAGCAGGTCCAGGTCGACCACACGGGGCACCGGGGAGCTGTTTTTT
TRBJ2-7 | NA | TRBV5-1 | few | CASSLGAEQYEQYF | TGCGCCAGCAGCTTGGGTGCAGAGCAGTACGAGCAGTACTTC
TRBJ1-2 | NA | TRBV5-1 | NA | CASSFSTGGPYGYTF | TGCGCCAGCAGTTTCTCGACAGGAGGTCCCTATGGCTACACCTTC
TRBJ1-1 | NA | TRBV11-3 | few | CASSEYQLNTEAFF | TGTGCCAGCAGCGAATATCAACTGAACACTGAAGCTTTCTTT
TRBJ2-1 | TRBD2 | TRBV7-2 | few | CASTSLVRVSGGNNEQFF | TGTGCCAGCACCTCTCTAGTTAGGGTTAGCGGGGGAAACAATGAGCAGTTCTTC
TRBJ2-1 | NA | TRBV28 | few | CASSLTGMSSYNEQFF | TGTGCCAGCAGTTTAACGGGGATGAGCTCCTACAATGAGCAGTTCTTC
TRBJ2-1 | NA | TRBV7-3 | NA | CASSFRAGSSYNEQFF | TGTGCCAGCAGCTTCCGCGCCGGAAGCTCCTACAATGAGCAGTTCTTC
TRBJ2-3 | TRBD1 | TRBV28 | few | CASSHYTGVGTDTQYF | TGTGCCAGCAGTCATTACACAGGGGTGGGAACAGATACGCAGTATTTT
TRBJ1-2 | NA | TRBV28 | few | CASAVGSLGYTF | TGTGCCTCGGCTGTCGGTTCTCTAGGCTACACCTTC
TRBJ2-5 | NA | TRBV7-3 | NA | CASSLGVLETQYF | TGTGCCAGCAGCCTCGGGGTTTTAGAGACCCAGTACTTC
TRBJ2-3 | TRBD1 | TRBV15 | NA | CATSRTQGQGAILDTQYF | TGTGCCACCAGCAGGACTCAGGGACAGGGGGCGATTTTGGATACGCAGTATTTT
TRBJ1-2 | NA | TRBV7-2 | many | CASSLGREAYGYTF | TGTGCCAGCAGCTTAGGTCGGGAGGCCTATGGCTACACCTTC
TRBJ2-5 | TRBD1 | TRBV4-3 | NA | CASSQEGTAVETQYF | TGCGCCAGCAGCCAAGAAGGGACAGCCGTCGAGACCCAGTACTTC
TRBJ1-1 | NA | TRBV4-1 | NA | CASSQVGKNTEAFF | TGCGCCAGCAGCCAAGTCGGGAAGAACACTGAAGCTTTCTTT
TRBJ1-6 | NA | TRBV6-6 | NA | CASTGGAGNSPLHF | TGTGCCAGCACGGGCGGGGCAGGGAACTCACCCCTCCACTTT
TRBJ2-2 | NA | TRBV7-2 | NA | CASSLSGVTGELFF | TGTGCCAGCAGCTTAAGTGGAGTAACCGGGGAGCTGTTTTTT
TRBJ2-7 | TRBD1 | TRBV7-9 | NA | CASSLTGVHEQYF | TGTGCCAGCAGCTTGACAGGGGTGCACGAGCAGTACTTC
TRBJ2-3 | TRBD2 | TRBV10-3 | NA | CAISEGGGGTDTQYF | TGTGCCATCAGTGAGGGCGGGGGTGGTACAGATACGCAGTATTTT
TRBJ2-5 | TRBD1 | TRBV6-6 | NA | CASSYNPDRPQETQYF | TGTGCCAGCAGTTACAACCCGGACAGGCCCCAAGAGACCCAGTACTTC
TRBJ1-4 | NA | TRBV5-6 | NA | CASSLQGLNEKLFF | TGTGCCAGCAGCTTGCAGGGACTTAATGAAAAACTGTTTTTT
TRBJ1-2 | NA | TRBV18 | many | CASSRGDGYGYTF | TGTGCCAGCTCACGTGGAGACGGCTATGGCTACACCTTC
TRBJ2-1 | NA | TRBV7-9 | few | CASISAGTGPSEQFF | TGTGCCAGCATCTCAGCTGGCACGGGGCCGAGTGAGCAGTTCTTC
TRBJ2-2 | NA | TRBV13 | NA | CASSSRSTNTGELFF | TGTGCCAGCAGCTCCCGGTCCACGAACACCGGGGAGCTGTTTTTT
TRBJ1-2 | NA | TRBV10-3 | NA | CAIYPGERSYGYTF | TGTGCCATCTACCCCGGGGAGAGAAGCTATGGCTACACCTTC
TRBJ2-3 | NA | TRBV14 | few | CASSQQGEGGTDTQYF | TGTGCCAGCAGCCAACAGGGAGAGGGGGGCACAGATACGCAGTATTTT
TRBJ1-2 | NA | TRBV18 | NA | CASSPGAGNYGYTF | TGTGCCAGCTCACCAGGGGCGGGCAACTATGGCTACACCTTC
TRBJ2-3 | NA | TRBV7-2 | NA | CASRPKFTDTQYF | TGTGCCAGCAGGCCAAAGTTCACAGATACGCAGTATTTT
TRBJ2-2 | NA | TRBV7-2 | few | CASSAAGRGGELFF | TGTGCCAGCAGCGCGGCAGGGCGCGGCGGGGAGCTGTTTTTT
TRBJ1-2 | NA | TRBV5-1 | few | CASSPEGGARGYGYTF | TGCGCCAGCAGCCCCGAGGGGGGGGCTCGAGGCTATGGCTACACCTTC
TRBJ1-2 | NA | TRBV9 | few | CASSVGGYGYTF | TGTGCCAGCAGCGTAGGAGGGTATGGCTACACCTTC
TRBJ1-1 | NA | TRBV18 | many | CASSPWTATNTEAFF | TGTGCCAGCTCACCCTGGACAGCTACGAACACTGAAGCTTTCTTT
TRBJ2-1 | NA | TRBV11-3 | few | CASSAFGRGLNEQFF | TGTGCCAGCAGCGCGTTTGGACGAGGGCTCAATGAGCAGTTCTTC
TRBJ2-5 | NA | TRBV2 | few | CASIAEETKETQYF | TGTGCCAGCATAGCTGAAGAGACTAAGGAGACCCAGTACTTC
TRBJ1-5 | NA | TRBV2 | few | CASTEVSNQPQHF | TGTGCCAGCACCGAGGTTAGCAATCAGCCCCAGCATTTT
TRBJ2-2 | TRBD2 | TRBV7-2 | NA | CASSSAGGYTGELFF | TGTGCCAGCAGCTCTGCGGGGGGATACACCGGGGAGCTGTTTTTT
TRBJ1-4 | NA | TRBV19 | NA | CASSLAGLGAGIDEKLFF | TGTGCCAGTAGTCTTGCGGGACTCGGAGCAGGGATCGATGAAAAACTGTTTTTT
TRBJ1-1 | NA | TRBV6-5 | NA | CASSPSNTEAFF | TGTGCCAGCAGCCCCTCCAACACTGAAGCTTTCTTT
TRBJ2-1 | TRBD2 | TRBV27 | NA | CASSFDERGYNEQFF | TGTGCCAGCAGTTTTGACGAGCGGGGGTACAATGAGCAGTTCTTC
TRBJ2-7 | TRBD2 | TRBV7-3 | NA | CASSLRLAVSYEQYF | TGTGCCAGCAGCTTAAGACTAGCGGTGTCCTACGAGCAGTACTTC
TRBJ1-5 | NA | TRBV2 | few | CASRTASNQPQHF | TGTGCCAGCAGGACAGCCAGCAATCAGCCCCAGCATTTT
TRBJ1-1 | NA | TRBV5-1 | NA | CASSSGGQAFF | TGCGCCAGCAGCTCAGGCGGTCAAGCTTTCTTT
TRBJ2-2 | NA | TRBV7-8 | NA | CASSLRLDPGLNTGELFF | TGTGCCAGCAGCTTACGTTTGGATCCGGGTTTGAACACCGGGGAGCTGTTTTTT
TRBJ2-7 | NA | TRBV7-9 | NA | CASSPSGTYEQYF | TGTGCCAGCAGCCCCTCAGGGACCTACGAGCAGTACTTC
TRBJ1-2 | TRBD1 | TRBV15 | few | CATSRAGDRGIGYTF | TGTGCCACCAGCAGAGCCGGGGACAGGGGAATTGGCTACACCTTC
TRBJ2-3 | NA | TRBV7-2 | many | CASSTGVTDTQYF | TGTGCCAGCAGCACCGGGGTCACAGATACGCAGTATTTT
TRBJ2-3 | TRBD2 | TRBV5-4 | many | CASSRTSGGSPDTQYF | TGTGCCAGCAGCCGGACCAGCGGGGGCTCCCCGGATACGCAGTATTTT
TRBJ1-3 | TRBD1 | TRBV29-1 | few | CSAGTGAGNTIYF | TGCAGCGCGGGGACAGGGGCTGGAAACACCATATATTTT
TRBJ1-1 | NA | TRBV18 | NA | CASSPRGGNMNTEAFF | TGTGCCAGCTCCCCGAGGGGGGGGAATATGAACACTGAAGCTTTCTTT